Below, 17 T cell receptor beta chains from the same sample are listed, as sequenced in a study of blood T cell repertoires in COVID-19. Produced via immunoSEQ multiplex PCR; TCRdb's table is partial and in-frame only. The sample lists about 200,000 clones, 88% seen once, with 1.6% in the top ten. Sequencing input: peripheral blood. The receptors originated from a man between 18 and 35 years old with active or convalescent COVID-19.

Only one count was recorded for this clone. V is TRBV4-2 and J is TRBJ2-7, with TRBD1 as a possible D gene (5 bases). With 3 bases removed from V and 4 bases from J, the gap between germline ends came to 22 bases. This CDR3 comprises 17 residues. Germline-derived CDR1 and CDR2 are LGHNA and YNFKEQ. The CDR3 sequence: CASSQETGRPTGYEQYF. The CDR3 DNA reads TGTGCCAGCAGCCAGGAAACAGGCCGGCCCACCGGGTACGAGCAGTACTTC.

The rearrangement links TRBV6-4 to TRBJ2-1, with TRBD2 matching over 8 bases. After removal of 5 bases from V and 0 bases from J, the junction contained 3 bases not matched to a gene. This CDR3 has 15 amino acids. Germline V gene data show CDR1 as MRHNA and CDR2 as SNTAGT. The CDR3 nucleotides are TGTGCCAGCAGTCCCGGGACTAGCTCCTACAATGAGCAGTTCTTC. Protein: CASSPGTSSYNEQFF.

The chain links TRBV5-1 to TRBJ1-2; D is undetermined. From germline, CDR1 is SGHRS and CDR2 YFSETQ. V was cut by 0 bases and J by 2 bases, with 11 bases left in between. This CDR3 is built from 15 residues. In nucleotides, the CDR3 is TGCGCCAGCAGCTTGGTAGTCGACGGGAACTATGGCTACACCTTC. It is translated as CASSLVVDGNYGYTF.

The V gene is TRBV4-3, the J gene TRBJ2-2, with 12 positions matching TRBD1. In germline, CDR1 is LGHNA, CDR2 YSLEER. CDR3 length: 17 residues. The V segment lost 0 bases and the J segment 3 bases; nucleotides outside the gene matches: 2. In DNA, the CDR3 is TGCGCCAGCAGCCAAGAGGGACAGGGGGCGGACACCGGGGAGCTGTTTTTT. Translation gives CASSQEGQGADTGELFF.

The chain uses TRBV15 and TRBJ1-2; tentatively, D is TRBD1 (5 bases). The V end was cut by 2 bases, the J end by 6 bases, with 10 bases between. This CDR3 has 13 residues. Germline CDR1 LNHNV, CDR2 YYDKDF (reference sequence). For the CDR3, the DNA is TGTGCCACCAGCAGACAGGGAACGGATGGCTACACCTTC. Protein sequence: CATSRQGTDGYTF.

This chain links TRBV4-2 with TRBJ2-1, with TRBD2 matching over 9 bases. The CDR3 sequence is 16 residues long. Germline assignment: CDR1 LGHNA and CDR2 YNFKEQ. V was pared by 4 bases and J by 8 bases, with 12 bases of the junction left unmatched. CDR3 loop: CASSLNGRGGFDEQFF. DNA for the CDR3: TGTGCCAGCAGCCTCAACGGGCGGGGGGGCTTCGATGAGCAGTTCTTC.

The V call is TRBV7-9, the J call TRBJ1-6; D not certain. The length of the CDR3 is 15 residues. The V gene lost 5 bases and the J gene lost 7 bases, with 15 bases spanning the gap. Germline loops: CDR1 SEHNR, CDR2 FQNEAQ (reference sequence). The CDR3 DNA reads TGTGCCAGCAGCCGGCCTGCGGGTCAAAATTCACCCCTCCACTTT. It specifies CASSRPAGQNSPLHF.

V usage is TRBV21-1 and J usage is TRBJ1-5; TRBD1 is the table's D call and was not checked against the DNA. TRBV21-1 is assigned pseudogene status. This CDR3 has 14 residues. DNA of the CDR3: TGTGCCAGCAGCAAAGAAAGGGGCGATCAGCCCCAGCATTTT. It yields the protein CASSKERGDQPQHF.

This clone was observed once. The chain couples TRBV27 to TRBJ1-6; D gene unclear. The CDR3 spans 14 residues. Trimming cost V 3 bases and J 7 bases, with 10 bases left between them. Per the germline V gene, CDR1 is MNHEY and CDR2 is SMNVEV (reference sequence). As DNA, the CDR3 is TGTGCCAGCAGTTTTCCCCAGCGAAATTCACCCCTCCACTTT. It encodes CASSFPQRNSPLHF.

The chain carries TRBV12-5 and TRBJ2-1, with 9 bases identical to TRBD2. From germline, CDR1 is LGHNT and CDR2 FRNRAP. The CDR3 is 14 residues long. V lost 5 bases and J lost 12; bases outside the gene matches: 11. Here the CDR3 DNA reads TGTGCTAGTGGTCAACCTGGCGGGAGGGCCGGGCAGTTCTTC. Translation: CASGQPGGRAGQFF.

The chain is built from TRBV10-3 and TRBJ1-1; no clear D gene. Germline assignment: CDR1 ENHRY and CDR2 SYGVKD. V was pared by 6 bases and J by 2 bases, with 10 bases between. This CDR3 spans 13 amino acids. This chain's CDR3 is CAISDTVNTEAFF. The CDR3 nucleotides read TGTGCCATCAGCGATACTGTAAACACTGAAGCTTTCTTT.

The chain carries TRBV5-1 and TRBJ2-3, with 10 bases lining up with TRBD2. Trimming cost V 3 bases and J 1 base; bases outside gene matches: 5. The CDR3 totals 16 residues. The V gene's germline CDR1 is SGHRS and CDR2 YFSETQ. Written as DNA, the CDR3 is TGCGCCAGCAGCTCCGTCACTAGCGGGGGCACAGATACGCAGTATTTT. It is translated as CASSSVTSGGTDTQYF.

The chain couples TRBV6-2 or TRBV6-3 to TRBJ2-4; 14 bases align to TRBD2. Unmatched junction bases numbered 7, after V lost 1 base and J lost 2 bases. CDR3 length: 19 residues. Germline CDR1 is MNHEY and CDR2 is SVGEGT. The CDR3 loop is CASSYFLGTSGSSKNIQYF. The CDR3, as DNA: TGTGCCAGCAGTTACTTCCTCGGGACTAGCGGGAGTTCCAAAAACATTCAGTACTTC.

The rearrangement uses TRBV5-1 and TRBJ1-2; a possible D gene is TRBD1 (5 bases). V was clipped by 0 bases and J by 7 bases, with 13 bases between them. CDR3 length: 14 residues. In germline, CDR1 is SGHRS, CDR2 YFSETQ. This CDR3 reads CASSLDSREGGYTF. The CDR3 DNA sequence: TGCGCCAGCAGCTTGGACAGCAGGGAGGGTGGCTACACCTTC.

V is TRBV7-2 and J is TRBJ2-7, with 9 nucleotides matching TRBD1. Trimming removed 3 bases from V and 6 bases from J; junction bases left unmatched: 6. Germline CDR1 is SGHTA and CDR2 is FQGNSA. The CDR3 is 14 residues long. CDR3 sequence: CASSFGTGHSEQYF. The CDR3 nucleotides are TGTGCCAGCAGCTTTGGGACAGGGCACTCCGAGCAGTACTTC.

The chain has TRBV19 and TRBJ1-6, with a tentative D call TRBD1 (5 bases). The CDR3 length is 16 residues. Germline lookup yields CDR1 LNHDA and CDR2 SQIVND (reference sequence). V lost 5 bases and J 11 bases, leaving 22 bases between the germline ends. The CDR3 loop is CASSALGRRAETPLHF. CDR3 nucleotides: TGTGCCAGTAGTGCCCTGGGGCGTCGTGCGGAGACACCCCTCCACTTT. The variable domain in full, with the rest retrieved from reference TRBV19 and TRBJ1-6, is DGGITQSPKYLFRKEGQNVTLSCEQNLNHDAMYWYRQDPGQGLRLIYYSQIVNDFQKGDIAEGYSVSREKKESFPLTVTSAQKNPTAFYLCASSALGRRAETPLHFGNGTRLTVT.

The V gene is TRBV6-2 or TRBV6-3, the J gene TRBJ1-5; a weak D match, TRBD1 (6 bases). CDR3 length: 13 amino acids. CDR1 and CDR2 from the germline V gene are MNHEY and SVGEGT. V lost 4 bases and J lost 4, with 8 bases in between. Written as DNA, the CDR3 is TGTGCCAGCAGTTTCGGACAGAATCAGCCCCAGCATTTT. This translates into CASSFGQNQPQHF.